Listed below are T cell receptor beta chains from one sample, sequenced in a study of T cell responses to AZD1222 COVID-19 vaccine. TCRdb's copy holds only in-frame clones and misses some; the assay was immunoSEQ multiplex PCR. The sample carries about 150,000 clones, about nine tenths recorded once. Sequenced material: peripheral blood, taken 28 days after the second AZD1222 dose. Receptor source: an adult who received the AZD1222 COVID-19 vaccine. Both conserved end residues are part of each CDR3. The order of the fields is V gene, J gene, CDR3 protein.

TRBV15,TRBJ2-6,CATSTRTGPGANVLTF
TRBV7-3,TRBJ2-5,CASSLTGDTRETQYF
TRBV4-2,TRBJ1-5,CASSQDPQRWNQPQHF
TRBV4-3,TRBJ1-4,CASSIAGSNEKLFF
TRBV6-4,TRBJ2-2,CASSDGAANTGELFF
TRBV9,TRBJ2-2,CASSVGGTGELFF
TRBV6-5,TRBJ2-1,CASSHSGGVNEQFF
TRBV4-1,TRBJ1-5,CASSQDRAFQPQHF
TRBV9,TRBJ2-3,CASSVGGAWGTDTQYF
TRBV5-1,TRBJ2-7,CASQDSRSSYEQYF
TRBV6-2/TRBV6-3,TRBJ2-7,CASSYTGASYEQYF
TRBV19,TRBJ2-3,CASSIGQGAADTQYF
TRBV7-2,TRBJ1-4,CASSFNEKLFF
TRBV6-4,TRBJ2-1,CASRMTLPSYNEQFF
TRBV11-3,TRBJ1-1,CASSSSTSRGESTEAFF
TRBV6-6,TRBJ1-1,CASSYDRVGTEAFF
TRBV27,TRBJ1-1,CASSLSIGIEAFF
TRBV7-3,TRBJ2-2,CASSLLLPGTNTGELFF
TRBV14,TRBJ1-1,CASSAAEGWTGPFWGTEAFF
TRBV27,TRBJ2-4,CASSLLPTAKNIQYF
TRBV6-1,TRBJ2-7,CASSEGTGAYEQYF
TRBV21-1,TRBJ2-7,CASSKEIAGGLSYEQYF
TRBV4-2,TRBJ1-3,CASSPQSGQGNTIYF
TRBV2,TRBJ1-2,CASSIRDRNYGYTF
TRBV19,TRBJ1-3,CASSIRAGAGNTIYF
TRBV14,TRBJ2-5,CASSRRAQPQETQYF
TRBV20-1,TRBJ1-1,CSAPAGAFF
TRBV3-1/TRBV3-2,TRBJ1-1,CASSQEVRGTEAFF
TRBV28,TRBJ2-5,CASSRAGVIETQYF
TRBV30,TRBJ2-3,CAWTGTDSTDTQYF
TRBV11-2,TRBJ2-7,CATALTESYEQYF
TRBV7-2,TRBJ2-3,CASSSTSGRSTDTQYF
TRBV6-1,TRBJ1-2,CASSEVDNYGYTF
TRBV7-9,TRBJ1-5,CASSLVSNQPQHF
TRBV11-3,TRBJ1-6,CASSSDSYNSPLHF
TRBV7-2,TRBJ1-6,CASSSGQGYNSPLHF
TRBV24-1,TRBJ2-1,CATSDLEGGSYNEQFF
TRBV4-1,TRBJ2-1,CASSQVYEQFF
TRBV27,TRBJ2-7,CASSLGNRVGEQYF
TRBV7-8,TRBJ2-7,CASSFKPPGLPAYEQYF
TRBV19,TRBJ1-1,CASSIVANTEAFF
TRBV6-5,TRBJ1-4,CASNIKSNEKLFF
TRBV4-1,TRBJ1-1,CASSQVKGATEAFF
TRBV7-9,TRBJ2-7,CATGRPYEQYF
TRBV6-5,TRBJ2-5,CASRDRETQYF
TRBV27,TRBJ2-7,CASSFGVAGGTLEQYF
TRBV23-1,TRBJ2-7,CASSHSGHPAYEQYF